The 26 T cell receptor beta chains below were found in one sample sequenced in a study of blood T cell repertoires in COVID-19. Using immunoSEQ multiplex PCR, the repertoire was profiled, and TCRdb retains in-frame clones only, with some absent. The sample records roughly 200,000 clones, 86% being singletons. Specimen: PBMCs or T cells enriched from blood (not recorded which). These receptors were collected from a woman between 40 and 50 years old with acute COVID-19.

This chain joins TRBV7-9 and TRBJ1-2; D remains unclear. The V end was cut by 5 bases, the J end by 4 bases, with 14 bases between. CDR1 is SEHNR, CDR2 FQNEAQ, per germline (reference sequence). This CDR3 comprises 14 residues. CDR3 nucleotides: TGTGCCAGCAGCCCTACTGAGACAAGCTATGGCTACACCTTC. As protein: CASSPTETSYGYTF.

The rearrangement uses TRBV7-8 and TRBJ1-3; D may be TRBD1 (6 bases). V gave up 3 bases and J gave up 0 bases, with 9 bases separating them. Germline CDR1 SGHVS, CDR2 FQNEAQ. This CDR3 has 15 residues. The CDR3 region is CASSFQGYSGNTIYF. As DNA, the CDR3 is TGTGCCAGCAGCTTCCAGGGGTACTCTGGAAACACCATATATTTT.

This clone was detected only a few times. As DNA, the CDR3 is TGCGCCAGCAGCATGGACAGGGGGGACAATGAGCAGTTCTTC. It translates to CASSMDRGDNEQFF. This chain links TRBV5-1 with TRBJ2-1, with 10 positions matching TRBD1. CDR1 is SGHRS, CDR2 YFSETQ, per germline. V gave up 4 bases and J gave up 5 bases; unmatched junction bases: 3. The length of the CDR3 is 14 residues.

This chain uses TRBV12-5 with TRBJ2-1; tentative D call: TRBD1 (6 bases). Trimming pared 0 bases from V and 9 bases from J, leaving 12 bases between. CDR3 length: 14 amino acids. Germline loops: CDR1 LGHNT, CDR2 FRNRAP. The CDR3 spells CASGLVLQGAEQFF. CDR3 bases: TGTGCTAGTGGTTTGGTACTACAGGGTGCTGAGCAGTTCTTC.

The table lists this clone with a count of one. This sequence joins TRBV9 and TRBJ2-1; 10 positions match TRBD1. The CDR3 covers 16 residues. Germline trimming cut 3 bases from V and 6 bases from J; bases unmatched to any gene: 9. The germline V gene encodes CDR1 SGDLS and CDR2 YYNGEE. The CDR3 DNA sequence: TGTGCCAGCAGCGGATCGGACAGGGGGGGAGGCAATGAGCAGTTCTTC. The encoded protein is CASSGSDRGGGNEQFF.

The CDR3 loop reads CASSVASGGAQETQYF. Written as DNA, the CDR3 is TGTGCCAGCAGCGTAGCTAGCGGGGGGGCTCAAGAGACCCAGTACTTC. The V call is TRBV9, the J call TRBJ2-5, with 12 nucleotides matching TRBD2. The V gene end was trimmed by 0 bases and the J gene end by 2 bases; junction bases not matched to a gene: 2. CDR1 is SGDLS and CDR2 is YYNGEE in the germline V gene. The CDR3 loop spans 16 amino acids.

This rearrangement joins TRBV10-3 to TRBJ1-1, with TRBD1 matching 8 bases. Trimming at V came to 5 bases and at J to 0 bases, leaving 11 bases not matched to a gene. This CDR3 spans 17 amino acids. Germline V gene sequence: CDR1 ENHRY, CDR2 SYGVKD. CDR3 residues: CAISPGGGAGMNTEAFF. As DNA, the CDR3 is TGTGCCATCAGTCCAGGGGGCGGTGCGGGGATGAACACTGAAGCTTTCTTT.

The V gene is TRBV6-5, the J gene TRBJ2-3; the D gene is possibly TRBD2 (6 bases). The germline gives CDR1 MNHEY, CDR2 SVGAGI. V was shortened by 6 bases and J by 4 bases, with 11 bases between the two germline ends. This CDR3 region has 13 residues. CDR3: CASSRTISDTQYF. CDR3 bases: TGTGCCAGCAGCCGGACTATCTCAGATACGCAGTATTTT.

CDR3 residues: CSVEGPGGEYEQYF. CDR3 nucleotides: TGCAGCGTTGAAGGCCCAGGGGGCGAGTACGAGCAGTACTTC. The chain recombines TRBV29-1 with TRBJ2-7; TRBD1 matches 8 bases. The J segment lost 4 bases and the V segment lost 1 base, leaving 6 bases of the junction unmatched. In germline, CDR1 is SQVTM, CDR2 ANQGSEA. The CDR3 is 14 amino acids.

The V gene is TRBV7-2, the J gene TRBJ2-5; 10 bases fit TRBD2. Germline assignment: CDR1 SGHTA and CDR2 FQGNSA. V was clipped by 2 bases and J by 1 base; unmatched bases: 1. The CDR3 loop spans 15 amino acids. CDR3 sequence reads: CASSLSSGGQETQYF. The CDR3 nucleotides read TGTGCCAGCAGCTTATCTAGCGGGGGCCAAGAGACCCAGTACTTC.

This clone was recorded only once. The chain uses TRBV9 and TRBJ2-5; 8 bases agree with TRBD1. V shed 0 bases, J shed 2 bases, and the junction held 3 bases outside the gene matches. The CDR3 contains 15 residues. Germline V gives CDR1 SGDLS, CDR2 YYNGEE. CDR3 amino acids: CASSVAGGHQETQYF. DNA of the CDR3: TGTGCCAGCAGCGTAGCAGGGGGCCATCAAGAGACCCAGTACTTC. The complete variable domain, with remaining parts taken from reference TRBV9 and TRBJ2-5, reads DSGVTQTPKHLITATGQRVTLRCSPRSGDLSVYWYQQSLDQGLQFLIQYYNGEERAKGNILERFSAQQFPDLHSELNLSSLELGDSALYFCASSVAGGHQETQYFGPGTRLLVL.

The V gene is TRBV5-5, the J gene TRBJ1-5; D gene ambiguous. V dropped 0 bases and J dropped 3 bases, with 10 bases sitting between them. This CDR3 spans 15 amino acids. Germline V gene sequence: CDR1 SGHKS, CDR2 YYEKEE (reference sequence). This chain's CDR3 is CASSLEWELNQPQHF. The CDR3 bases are TGTGCCAGCAGCTTGGAATGGGAGCTCAATCAGCCCCAGCATTTT.

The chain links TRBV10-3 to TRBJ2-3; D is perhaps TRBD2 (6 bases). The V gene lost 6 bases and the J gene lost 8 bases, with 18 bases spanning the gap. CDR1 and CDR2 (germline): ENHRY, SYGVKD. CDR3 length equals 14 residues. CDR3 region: CAIRDTARRGTQYF. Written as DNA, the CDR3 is TGTGCCATCAGGGATACAGCCAGGCGGGGTACGCAGTATTTT.

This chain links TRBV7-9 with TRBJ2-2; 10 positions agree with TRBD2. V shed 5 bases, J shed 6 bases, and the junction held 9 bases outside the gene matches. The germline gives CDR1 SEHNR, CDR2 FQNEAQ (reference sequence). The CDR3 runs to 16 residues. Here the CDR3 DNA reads TGTGCCAGCAGCGACGATACTAGCGGGGTACCCGGGGAGCTGTTTTTT. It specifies CASSDDTSGVPGELFF.

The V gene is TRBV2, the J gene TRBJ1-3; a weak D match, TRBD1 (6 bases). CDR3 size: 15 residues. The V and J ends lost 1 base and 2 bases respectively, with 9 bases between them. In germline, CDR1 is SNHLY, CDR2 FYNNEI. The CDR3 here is CASSEGQAPGNTIYF. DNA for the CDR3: TGTGCCAGCAGTGAAGGACAGGCACCTGGAAACACCATATATTTT.

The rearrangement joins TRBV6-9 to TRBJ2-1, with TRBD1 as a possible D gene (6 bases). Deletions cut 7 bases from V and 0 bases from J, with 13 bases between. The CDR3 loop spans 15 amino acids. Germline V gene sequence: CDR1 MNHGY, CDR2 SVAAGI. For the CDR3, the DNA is TGTGCCAGCACCCCCGGGACAAGCTCCTACAATGAGCAGTTCTTC. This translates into CASTPGTSSYNEQFF.

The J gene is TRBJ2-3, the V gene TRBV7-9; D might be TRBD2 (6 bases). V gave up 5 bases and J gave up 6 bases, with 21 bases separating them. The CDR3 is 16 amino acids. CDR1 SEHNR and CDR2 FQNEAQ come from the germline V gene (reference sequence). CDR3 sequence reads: CASSPPGLESPDTQYF. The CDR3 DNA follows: TGTGCCAGCAGCCCCCCGGGACTTGAATCTCCCGATACGCAGTATTTT.

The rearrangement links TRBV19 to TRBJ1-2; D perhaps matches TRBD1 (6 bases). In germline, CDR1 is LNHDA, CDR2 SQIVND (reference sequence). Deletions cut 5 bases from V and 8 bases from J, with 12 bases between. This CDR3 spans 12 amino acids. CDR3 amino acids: CASSSPGVGYTF. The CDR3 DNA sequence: TGTGCCAGTAGTTCTCCAGGGGTCGGCTACACCTTC.

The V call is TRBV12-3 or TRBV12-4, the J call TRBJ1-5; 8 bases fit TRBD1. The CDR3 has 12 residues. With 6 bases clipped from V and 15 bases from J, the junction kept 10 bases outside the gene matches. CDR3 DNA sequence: TGTGCCAGCAGACCTACGACAGGGGTTCTGCATTTT. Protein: CASRPTTGVLHF.

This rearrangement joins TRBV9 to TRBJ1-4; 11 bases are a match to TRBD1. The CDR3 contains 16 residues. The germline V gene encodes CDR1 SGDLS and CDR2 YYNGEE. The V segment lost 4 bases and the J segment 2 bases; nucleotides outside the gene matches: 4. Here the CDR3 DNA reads TGTGCCAGCAGCCCAGGGACAGGGGGTACTAATGAAAAACTGTTTTTT. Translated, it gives CASSPGTGGTNEKLFF.

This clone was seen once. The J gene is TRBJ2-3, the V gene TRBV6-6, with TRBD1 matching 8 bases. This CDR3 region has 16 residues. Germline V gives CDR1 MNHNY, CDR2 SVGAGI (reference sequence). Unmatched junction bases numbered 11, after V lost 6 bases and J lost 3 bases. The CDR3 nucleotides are TGTGCCAGCAGCCACGACAGGGGAGAGGGAACAGATACGCAGTATTTT. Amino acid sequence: CASSHDRGEGTDTQYF.

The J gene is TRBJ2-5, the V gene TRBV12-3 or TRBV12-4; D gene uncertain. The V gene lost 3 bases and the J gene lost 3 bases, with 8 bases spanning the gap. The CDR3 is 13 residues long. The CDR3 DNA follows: TGTGCCAGCAGTTTTGTACAGAAAGAGACCCAGTACTTC. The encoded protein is CASSFVQKETQYF.

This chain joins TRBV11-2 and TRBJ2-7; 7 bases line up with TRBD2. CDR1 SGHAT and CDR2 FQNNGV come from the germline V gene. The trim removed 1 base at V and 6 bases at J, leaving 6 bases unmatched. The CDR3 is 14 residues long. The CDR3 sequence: CASSLVAGRAEQYV. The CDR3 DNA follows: TGTGCCAGCAGCTTAGTGGCAGGGAGGGCCGAGCAGTACGTC.

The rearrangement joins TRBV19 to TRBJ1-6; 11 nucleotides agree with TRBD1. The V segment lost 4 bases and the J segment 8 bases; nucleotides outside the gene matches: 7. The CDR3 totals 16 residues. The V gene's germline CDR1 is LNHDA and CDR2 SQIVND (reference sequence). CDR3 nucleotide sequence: TGTGCCAGTAGTACGATGGACAGGGGGCTCTATTCACCCCTCCACTTT. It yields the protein CASSTMDRGLYSPLHF. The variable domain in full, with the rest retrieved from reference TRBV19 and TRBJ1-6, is DGGITQSPKYLFRKEGQNVTLSCEQNLNHDAMYWYRQDPGQGLRLIYYSQIVNDFQKGDIAEGYSVSREKKESFPLTVTSAQKNPTAFYLCASSTMDRGLYSPLHFGNGTRLTVT.

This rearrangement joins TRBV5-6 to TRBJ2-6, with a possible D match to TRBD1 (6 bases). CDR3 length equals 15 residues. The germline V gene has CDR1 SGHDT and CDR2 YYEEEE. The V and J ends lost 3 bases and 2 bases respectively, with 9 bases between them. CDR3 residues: CASSSPGAGANVLTF. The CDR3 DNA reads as TGTGCCAGCAGCTCGCCAGGGGCTGGGGCCAACGTCCTGACTTTC. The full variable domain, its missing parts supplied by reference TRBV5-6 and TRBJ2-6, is DAGVTQSPTHLIKTRGQQVTLRCSPKSGHDTVSWYQQALGQGPQFIFQYYEEEERQRGNFPDRFSGHQFPNYSSELNVNALLLGDSALYLCASSSPGAGANVLTFGAGSRLTVL.

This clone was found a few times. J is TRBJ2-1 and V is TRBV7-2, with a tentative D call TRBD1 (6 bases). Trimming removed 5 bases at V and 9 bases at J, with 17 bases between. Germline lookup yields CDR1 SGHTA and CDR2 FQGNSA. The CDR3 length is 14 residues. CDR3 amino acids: CASSPRDKRVEQFF. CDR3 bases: TGTGCCAGCAGCCCACGGGACAAACGAGTTGAGCAGTTCTTC.